Shown below are 5 T cell receptor beta chains from a single sample sequenced in a study of shared clonotypes between healthy human individuals. This table comes from immunoSEQ multiplex PCR, and its TCRdb copy is limited to in-frame clones, with some not included. The sample has some 1,400,000 clones, roughly 97% seen once. Sequences were obtained from naive CD4+ T cells sorted from blood. Subset specified: CD45RA+ positively selected. Every receptor here comes from a young man in good health.

This clone showed up just once. The J gene is TRBJ1-3, the V gene TRBV7-2, with no clear D. With 1 base removed from V and 4 bases from J, the gap between germline ends came to 14 bases. Germline CDR1 and CDR2: SGHTA and FQGNSA. The CDR3 contains 16 residues. The DNA for the CDR3 is TGTGCCAGCAGCTTAGATGCGGGGAATCTAGGAAACACCATATATTTT. Residues: CASSLDAGNLGNTIYF.

Comments on this clone: Other DNA sequences in the same sample also yield this CDR3. V is TRBV5-1 and J is TRBJ2-5; D is uncertain. The CDR3 runs to 13 residues. V was clipped by 4 bases and J by 1 base, with 8 bases between them. CDR1 is SGHRS and CDR2 is YFSETQ in the germline V gene. Written as DNA, the CDR3 is TGCGCCAGCAGCCTTCAAATCCAAGAGACCCAGTACTTC. Protein product: CASSLQIQETQYF.

In this sample, this clone turned up a few times. The CDR3 DNA is TGTGCCATCAGCGACCTACCCCCTTACGAGCAGTACTTC. Protein: CAISDLPPYEQYF. The rearrangement joins TRBV10-3 to TRBJ2-7; D remains ambiguous. There are 13 residues in the CDR3. V shed 6 bases and J shed 4 bases, with 13 bases lying between them. The germline gives CDR1 ENHRY, CDR2 SYGVKD.

Points on this clone: An end of the junction differs from the germline gene, which may be a read error. The chain combines TRBV5-3 with TRBJ1-2; D may be TRBD1 (6 bases). TRBV5-3 is annotated as an ORF whose role is uncertain. The CDR3 is 15 residues long. The CDR3 sequence: CASSTYYRDGYGYTF. The CDR3 region has the DNA TGCGCCAGCAGCACTTACTACAGGGACGGCTATGGCTACACCTTC.

V is TRBV9 and J is TRBJ2-7, with a tentative D call TRBD2 (5 bases). V lost 4 bases and J 0 bases, leaving 17 bases between the germline ends. This CDR3 is built from 16 residues. Germline assignment: CDR1 SGDLS and CDR2 YYNGEE. The DNA for the CDR3 is TGTGCCAGCAGCCCCCGTCTTAGCGCCAGCTCCTACGAGCAGTACTTC. Its protein is CASSPRLSASSYEQYF.